These 30 T cell receptor beta chains came from one sample sequenced in a study of identical twins. TCRdb processed the 5' RACE reads anew with MiXCR; each CDR3 protein has one entry. The data contain some 1,700,000 distinct CDR3 sequences, more than 30% of them singletons. Sequenced: cord blood. The receptors originated from a newborn girl in good health.

This clonotype was seen at least ten times. V usage is TRBV27 and J usage is TRBJ2-6; no clear D. The CDR3 has 13 amino acids. CDR1 is MNHEY, CDR2 SMNVEV, per germline (reference sequence). Trimming pared 8 bases from V and 0 bases from J, leaving 5 bases between. CDR3 in DNA: TGTGCCAGCCTATCCTCTGGGGCCAACGTCCTGACTTTC. This codes for CASLSSGANVLTF.

The V call is TRBV30, the J call TRBJ1-2; tentatively, D is TRBD1 (6 bases). In germline, CDR1 is GTSNPN, CDR2 SVGIG (reference sequence). Trimming left V 5 bases short and J 4 bases short, with 17 bases between. CDR3 length equals 14 residues. CDR3 nucleotides: TGTGCCTGGGACAGAAGACAGGTTCCCTATGGCTACACCTTC. Residues: CAWDRRQVPYGYTF.

This clonotype was recorded a few times. The genes are TRBV7-6 and TRBJ2-3; D unresolved. The CDR3 has 17 residues. The V end lost 5 bases, the J end lost 7 bases, and 25 bases lay between the germline ends. From germline, CDR1 is SGHVS and CDR2 FNYEAQ. CDR3 loop: CASSPRSPAIGDYTQYF. For the CDR3, the DNA is TGTGCCAGCAGCCCGAGATCTCCCGCGATTGGGGATTATACGCAGTATTTT.

The rearrangement uses TRBV5-5 and TRBJ1-5; unclear D gene. This CDR3 contains 17 residues. Germline-derived CDR1 and CDR2 are SGHKS and YYEKEE (reference sequence). V was clipped by 2 bases and J by 1 base, with 16 bases between them. The CDR3 region is CASSFSEWARSNQPQHF. As DNA, the CDR3 is TGTGCCAGCAGCTTTAGTGAGTGGGCGCGAAGCAATCAGCCCCAGCATTTT. Supplemented by reference TRBV5-5 and TRBJ1-5, the full variable domain reads DAGVTQSPTHLIKTRGQQVTLRCSPISGHKSVSWYQQVLGQGPQFIFQYYEKEERGRGNFPDRFSARQFPNYSSELNVNALLLGDSALYLCASSFSEWARSNQPQHFGDGTRLSIL.

The V and J genes are TRBV7-9 and TRBJ2-3; TRBD2 is a possible D gene (6 bases). The CDR3 has 14 amino acids. Germline CDR1 reads SEHNR; CDR2 reads FQNEAQ (reference sequence). V dropped 8 bases and J dropped 2 bases, with 14 bases sitting between them. CDR3 coding DNA: TGTGCCAGCTTACCGGGACTCAACACAGATACGCAGTATTTT. It specifies CASLPGLNTDTQYF.

Turning to this clonotype: A much bigger clone sits one base away, suggesting this may be a read error. The chain uses TRBV25-1 and TRBJ2-1; D ambiguous. Matching the DNA end better, TRBJ2-7 makes the J call doubtful. Germline CDR1 is MGHDK and CDR2 is SYGVNS. This CDR3 comprises 13 residues. The CDR3 nucleotides read TGTGCCAGCAGTGAGAGCTCCTACAATGAGCAGTACTTC. As protein: CASSESSYNEQYF.

The genes are TRBV5-1 and TRBJ2-1; 9 nucleotides agree with TRBD2. The CDR3 is made up of 15 amino acids. Germline CDR1 reads SGHRS; CDR2 reads YFSETQ. V lost 4 bases and J lost 7; bases outside the gene matches: 9. The CDR3 coding sequence is TGCGCCAGCAGCGTGGGACTAGCCGGGCTAAATGAGCAGTTCTTC. It codes for CASSVGLAGLNEQFF.

This clonotype showed up just a few times. The chain couples TRBV5-1 to TRBJ2-3; D is ambiguous. Germline values: CDR1 SGHRS, CDR2 YFSETQ. CDR3 length equals 15 residues. Between the trimmed V and J ends, which lost 0 bases and 3 bases, there was a span of 11 bases. CDR3 sequence reads: CASSLGEMGTDTQYF. In DNA, the CDR3 is TGCGCCAGCAGCTTGGGGGAAATGGGGACAGATACGCAGTATTTT.

The sample holds one count of this clonotype. A much larger clone lies one base from this, so it may be a read error. V is TRBV12-3 or TRBV12-4 and J is TRBJ2-1, with TRBD1 matching 7 bases. CDR3 size: 14 residues. With V trimmed by 1 base and J by 10 bases, 7 bases remained unmatched. DNA for the CDR3: TGTGCCAGCAGTTTAGACCAGGGGGTCTACGAGCAGTTCTTC. Translated: CASSLDQGVYEQFF.

This chain uses TRBV24-1 with TRBJ2-7; D remains ambiguous. The CDR3 is 13 amino acids. Looked up from germline, CDR1 is KGHDR and CDR2 is SFDVKD. V was trimmed by 5 bases and J by 2 bases, leaving 9 bases between them. The CDR3 sequence is CATSVRRTYEQYF. In DNA form, the CDR3 reads TGTGCCACCAGTGTGAGACGGACCTACGAGCAGTACTTC.

This clonotype showed up many times. The chain's CDR3 is CASSLRWNTEAFF. In DNA, the CDR3 is TGTGCCAGCAGTTTACGCTGGAACACTGAAGCTTTCTTT. The V call is TRBV27, the J call TRBJ1-1; no definite D call. Germline values: CDR1 MNHEY, CDR2 SMNVEV (reference sequence). This CDR3 has 13 residues. With 2 bases removed from V and 1 base from J, the gap between germline ends came to 5 bases.

The chain uses TRBV3-1 and TRBJ2-1, with D tentatively TRBD2 (5 bases). The V and J ends lost 0 bases and 0 bases respectively, with 12 bases between them. Germline V gives CDR1 LGHDT, CDR2 YNNKEL (reference sequence). The length of the CDR3 is 17 residues. CDR3 nucleotides: TGTGCCAGCAGCCAAGAGTTCAGTAGCGTCTCCTACAATGAGCAGTTCTTC. It codes for CASSQEFSSVSYNEQFF.

This clonotype was observed a few times. This chain connects TRBV10-1 to TRBJ2-7; the match to TRBD2 covers 11 bases. This CDR3 is 16 amino acids long. Trimming took 4 bases from V and 0 from J; bases not matched to a gene: 5. Germline CDR1 is WNHNN and CDR2 is SYGVQD (reference sequence). The DNA for the CDR3 is TGCGCCAGCAGTGGATGGCTAGCGGGGGGCTCCTACGAGCAGTACTTC. The encoded protein is CASSGWLAGGSYEQYF.

V is TRBV7-2 and J is TRBJ2-1; D unresolved. Germline V gene lookup returns CDR1 SGHTA and CDR2 FQGNSA. The length of the CDR3 is 12 residues. Trimming pared 2 bases from V and 13 bases from J, leaving 12 bases between. CDR3 in DNA: TGTGCCAGCAGCTTATTCCAAGAGACCCAGTTCTTC. It translates to CASSLFQETQFF.

This clonotype was detected a few times. One base away lies a much larger clone, so this may be a sequencing read error. The chain is built from TRBV28 and TRBJ2-7; D call uncertain. Trimming shortened V by 7 bases and J by 0 bases, and 7 bases separated the two germline ends. Germline-derived CDR1 and CDR2 are MDHEN and SYDVKM. This CDR3 region has 12 residues. In DNA, the CDR3 is TGTGCCAGCACCTCCCTCTCCTACGAGCAGTACTTC. It specifies CASTSLSYEQYF.

The rearrangement links TRBV5-1 to TRBJ2-3; D could derive from TRBD1 or TRBD2 (6 bases each). Germline V CDR1 and CDR2: SGHRS, YFSETQ. Between the trimmed V and J ends, which lost 4 bases and 3 bases, there was a span of 18 bases. The length of the CDR3 is 16 residues. The CDR3 loop reads CASSAGGLVSTDTQYF. The CDR3 region has the DNA TGCGCCAGCAGCGCCGGGGGCCTGGTCTCTACAGATACGCAGTATTTT.

This clonotype was seen a handful of times. The chain is built from TRBV10-3 and TRBJ1-2; D uncertain. The CDR3 is made up of 13 amino acids. Germline V CDR1 and CDR2: ENHRY, SYGVKD. Trimming stripped 6 bases from V and 3 bases from J, with 11 bases between. Written as DNA, the CDR3 is TGTGCCATCAGGAGTCAGGACCACTATGGCTACACCTTC. This codes for CAIRSQDHYGYTF.

The chain joins TRBV27 to TRBJ2-5; D possibly corresponds to TRBD2 (6 bases). Germline V gives CDR1 MNHEY, CDR2 SMNVEV (reference sequence). The CDR3 sequence is 16 residues long. Trimming shortened V by 5 bases and J by 3 bases, and 19 bases separated the two germline ends. CDR3 amino acids: CASSVRSPGEKETQYF. The CDR3, as DNA: TGTGCCAGCAGTGTTAGGTCCCCGGGAGAAAAAGAGACCCAGTACTTC.

The V and J genes are TRBV7-9 and TRBJ2-5; 14 nucleotides align to TRBD2. Trimming cost V 5 bases and J 11 bases; bases outside gene matches: 16. Per the germline V gene, CDR1 is SEHNR and CDR2 is FQNEAQ (reference sequence). The CDR3 contains 17 residues. The CDR3 reads CASSRGTSGSLRNEQYF. CDR3 coding DNA: TGTGCCAGCAGCCGTGGGACTAGCGGGAGTCTTCGGAATGAGCAGTACTTC.

J is TRBJ1-5 and V is TRBV20-1; possibly TRBD1 for D (6 bases). Germline lookup yields CDR1 DFQATT and CDR2 SNEGSKA (reference sequence). The CDR3 covers 14 residues. Deletions cut 3 bases from V and 7 bases from J, with 16 bases between. The CDR3 protein is CSARARGWLQPQHF. The DNA of the CDR3 is TGCAGTGCTAGGGCCAGGGGCTGGCTCCAGCCCCAGCATTTT.

This clonotype has just a few counts. V and J are TRBV20-1 and TRBJ2-2; 7 bases agree with TRBD2. V lost 3 bases and J lost 6; bases outside the gene matches: 10. Per germline, CDR1 DFQATT and CDR2 SNEGSKA (reference sequence). The CDR3 consists of 15 residues. This CDR3 is CSASPLSGDAGELFF. Here the CDR3 DNA reads TGCAGTGCTAGCCCTCTCAGCGGGGACGCCGGGGAGCTGTTTTTT.

This chain's CDR3 is CASPEGSGNTGELFF. The DNA for the CDR3 is TGCGCCAGCCCTGAGGGATCTGGGAACACCGGGGAGCTGTTTTTT. The rearrangement uses TRBV5-1 and TRBJ2-2, with D tentatively TRBD2 (5 bases). Trimming removed 7 bases at V and 1 base at J, with 14 bases between. This CDR3 has 15 residues. CDR1 is SGHRS and CDR2 is YFSETQ in the germline V gene.

The genes are TRBV20-1 and TRBJ1-6, with TRBD1 as a possible D gene (5 bases). The CDR3 has 14 amino acids. CDR1 and CDR2 from the germline V gene are DFQATT and SNEGSKA (reference sequence). V lost 8 bases and J 5 bases, leaving 16 bases between the germline ends. This CDR3 reads CSHTLGQNNSPLHF. The CDR3 DNA sequence: TGCAGTCATACCCTCGGACAAAATAATTCACCCCTCCACTTT.

This clonotype was seen at least ten times. The V gene is TRBV20-1, the J gene TRBJ2-3; 11 nucleotides match TRBD2. This CDR3 contains 14 residues. Trimming cost V 1 base and J 4 bases; bases outside gene matches: 1. CDR1 and CDR2 (germline): DFQATT, SNEGSKA (reference sequence). DNA of the CDR3: TGCAGTGCTAGAGTAGCGGGAGGGCCAGATACGCAGTATTTT. Translated: CSARVAGGPDTQYF.

This rearrangement joins TRBV2 to TRBJ1-2; 8 bases are shared with TRBD1. The CDR3 consists of 13 residues. V shed 8 bases, J shed 6 bases, and the junction held 8 bases outside the gene matches. Germline lookup yields CDR1 SNHLY and CDR2 FYNNEI. CDR3 nucleotide sequence: TGTGCCAGCTTACGTCAGGGGGCCGATGGCTACACCTTC. Amino acid sequence: CASLRQGADGYTF.

This chain uses TRBV20-1 with TRBJ1-4, with 8 bases fitting TRBD1. Germline trimming cut 6 bases from V and 5 bases from J; bases unmatched to any gene: 11. Germline V lookup: CDR1 DFQATT, CDR2 SNEGSKA (reference sequence). CDR3 length equals 15 residues. The CDR3, as DNA: TGCAGTGCCGGCGACAGGGGACCGCTGAATGAAAAACTGTTTTTT. Residues: CSAGDRGPLNEKLFF.

V and J are TRBV6-5 and TRBJ2-5, with unresolved D. The CDR3 length is 15 residues. The V and J ends lost 6 bases and 0 bases respectively, with 14 bases between them. The germline gives CDR1 MNHEY, CDR2 SVGAGI. Here the CDR3 reads CASRRTRSHQETQYF. The CDR3 coding sequence is TGTGCCAGCAGAAGAACCAGGTCTCACCAAGAGACCCAGTACTTC.

This clonotype was detected a few times. This rearrangement joins TRBV20-1 to TRBJ2-3, with D possibly being TRBD2 (5 bases). The germline gives CDR1 DFQATT, CDR2 SNEGSKA (reference sequence). The CDR3 spans 14 residues. Deletions cut 5 bases from V and 4 bases from J, with 16 bases between. The CDR3 is CSARLVEGADTQYF. The DNA of the CDR3 is TGCAGTGCTCGGCTAGTTGAGGGCGCAGATACGCAGTATTTT.

This clonotype was seen a few times. This chain connects TRBV7-2 to TRBJ1-4, with D perhaps matching TRBD1 (5 bases). The CDR3 sequence is 16 residues long. Germline CDR1 is SGHTA and CDR2 is FQGNSA. V was cut by 0 bases and J by 4 bases, with 12 bases left in between. The CDR3 region has the DNA TGTGCCAGCAGCTTAGCCAAGGGGTACATTAATGAAAAACTGTTTTTT. This sequence encodes CASSLAKGYINEKLFF.

This clonotype has just a few counts. The chain carries TRBV13 and TRBJ2-1; D is perhaps TRBD1 (5 bases). The CDR3 has 12 residues. In germline, CDR1 is PRHDT, CDR2 FYEKMQ (reference sequence). V was cut by 7 bases and J by 6 bases, with 10 bases left in between. Written as DNA, the CDR3 is TGTGCCAGCACCATCAGGGCCAATGAGCAGTTCTTC. It codes for CASTIRANEQFF.